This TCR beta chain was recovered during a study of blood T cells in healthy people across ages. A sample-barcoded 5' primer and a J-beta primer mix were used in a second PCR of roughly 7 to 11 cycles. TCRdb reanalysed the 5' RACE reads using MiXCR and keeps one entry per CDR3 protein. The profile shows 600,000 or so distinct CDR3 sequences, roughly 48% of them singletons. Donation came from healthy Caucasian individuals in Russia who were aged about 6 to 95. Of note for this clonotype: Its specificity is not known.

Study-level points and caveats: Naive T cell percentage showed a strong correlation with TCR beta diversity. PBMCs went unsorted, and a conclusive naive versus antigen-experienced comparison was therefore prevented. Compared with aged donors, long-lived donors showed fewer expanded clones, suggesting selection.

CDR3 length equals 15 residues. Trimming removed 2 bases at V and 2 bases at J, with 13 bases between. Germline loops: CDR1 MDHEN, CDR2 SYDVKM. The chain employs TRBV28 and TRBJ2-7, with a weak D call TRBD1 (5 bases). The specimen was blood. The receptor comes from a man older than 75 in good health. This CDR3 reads CASSLTAGPTYEQYF. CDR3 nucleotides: TGTGCCAGCAGTTTAACGGCAGGGCCCACCTACGAGCAGTACTTC.